This TCR beta chain was obtained from a study of T cell responses to AZD1222 COVID-19 vaccine. The CDR3 has 13 residues. Trimming removed 7 bases from V and 2 bases from J; junction bases left unmatched: 5. Germline V CDR1 and CDR2: MDHEN, SYDVKM. The data were produced by immunoSEQ multiplex PCR, yet TCRdb's version contains in-frame clones alone and is incomplete. The sample has about 150,000 clones; about nine tenths are singletons. The material sequenced was peripheral blood, taken 28 days after the second AZD1222 dose. The chain uses TRBV28 and TRBJ2-7, with 7 bases that match TRBD1. This receptor was taken from an adult who received the AZD1222 COVID-19 vaccine. Here the CDR3 DNA reads TGTGCCAGCACCACGGACAGGACCTACGAGCAGTACTTC. It yields the protein CASTTDRTYEQYF.